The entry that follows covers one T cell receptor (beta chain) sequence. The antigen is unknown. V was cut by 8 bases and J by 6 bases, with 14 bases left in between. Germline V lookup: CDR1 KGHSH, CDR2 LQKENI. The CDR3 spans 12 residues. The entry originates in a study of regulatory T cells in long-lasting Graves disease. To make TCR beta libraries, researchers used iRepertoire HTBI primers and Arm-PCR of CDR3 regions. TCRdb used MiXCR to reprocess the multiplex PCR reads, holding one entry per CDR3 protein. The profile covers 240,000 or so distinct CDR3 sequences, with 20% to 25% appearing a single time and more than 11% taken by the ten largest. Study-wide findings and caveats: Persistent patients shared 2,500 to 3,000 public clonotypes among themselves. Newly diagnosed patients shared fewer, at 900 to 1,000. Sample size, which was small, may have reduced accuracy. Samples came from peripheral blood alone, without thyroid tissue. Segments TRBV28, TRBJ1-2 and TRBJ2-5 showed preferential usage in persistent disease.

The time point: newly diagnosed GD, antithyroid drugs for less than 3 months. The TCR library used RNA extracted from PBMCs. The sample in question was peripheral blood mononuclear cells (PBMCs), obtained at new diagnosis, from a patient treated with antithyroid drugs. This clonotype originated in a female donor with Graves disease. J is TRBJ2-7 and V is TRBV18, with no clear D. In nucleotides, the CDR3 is TGTGCCAGCCAACTTGAAGTCGGCGAGCAGTACTTC. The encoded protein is CASQLEVGEQYF.